This T cell receptor beta chain was profiled in a study of T cells after yellow fever vaccination. General study points: Overall, a small share of clonotypes was seen in both CD4 and CD8 compartments.

The V end was cut by 4 bases, the J end by 2 bases, with 23 bases between. The CDR3 loop spans 18 amino acids. Germline V gene lookup returns CDR1 SGHAT and CDR2 FQDESV (reference sequence). Remarks on this clonotype: The antigen is not known.

TCRdb ran MiXCR on the 5' RACE reads and lists one entry per CDR3 protein. The table lists fewer than 650,000 distinct CDR3 sequences, 21% of them singletons. The clonotype was recovered from a man younger than 35 who received the YFV17D yellow fever vaccine. This specimen was PBMCs, taken roughly 20 days after the first yellow fever vaccination. The J gene is TRBJ2-5, the V gene TRBV11-1; TRBD2 might be the D (6 bases). Written as DNA, the CDR3 is TGTGCCAGCAGCTCTCCGGGACTCACGATGGGGACTCAAGAGACCCAGTACTTC. Residues: CASSSPGLTMGTQETQYF. The complete variable domain, with remaining parts taken from reference TRBV11-1 and TRBJ2-5, reads EAEVAQSPRYKITEKSQAVAFWCDPISGHATLYWYRQILGQGPELLVQFQDESVVDDSQLPKDRFSAERLKGVDSTLKIQPAELGDSAMYLCASSSPGLTMGTQETQYFGPGTRLLVL.